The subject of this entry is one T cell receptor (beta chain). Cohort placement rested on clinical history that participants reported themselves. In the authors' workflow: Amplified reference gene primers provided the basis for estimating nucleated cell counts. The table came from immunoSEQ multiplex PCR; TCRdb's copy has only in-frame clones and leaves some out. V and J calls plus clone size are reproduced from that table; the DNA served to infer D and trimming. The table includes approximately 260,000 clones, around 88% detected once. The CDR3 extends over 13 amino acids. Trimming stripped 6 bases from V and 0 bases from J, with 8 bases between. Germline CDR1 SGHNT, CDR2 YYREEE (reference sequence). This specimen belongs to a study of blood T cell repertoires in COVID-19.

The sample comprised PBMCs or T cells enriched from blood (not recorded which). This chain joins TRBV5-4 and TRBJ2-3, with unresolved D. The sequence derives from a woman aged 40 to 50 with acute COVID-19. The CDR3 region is CASTPGSTDTQYF. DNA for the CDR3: TGTGCCAGCACCCCCGGGAGCACAGATACGCAGTATTTT.